Below are 2 T cell receptor beta chains sequenced from a single sample in a study of blood T cell repertoires in COVID-19. Clones were sequenced by immunoSEQ multiplex PCR, and TCRdb holds only the in-frame ones, with some missing. The sample has under 150,000 clones, around four fifths seen once. The sample consisted of peripheral blood. These receptors were obtained from a man aged 40-55 years with active or convalescent COVID-19.

The gene calls are TRBV9 and TRBJ2-1; 9 nucleotides align to TRBD2. The CDR3 is 18 amino acids. Trimming took 4 bases from V and 10 from J; bases not matched to a gene: 21. Germline CDR1 SGDLS, CDR2 YYNGEE. Written as DNA, the CDR3 is TGTGCCAGCAGCCCGCGACTGAGGGGCGGGGGGGCAGCCGAGGAGCAGTTCTTC. Its translation: CASSPRLRGGGAAEEQFF.

The V and J genes are TRBV29-1 and TRBJ1-5, with D unresolved. The length of the CDR3 is 13 residues. CDR1 and CDR2 from the germline V gene are SQVTM and ANQGSEA. Trimming took 7 bases from V and 3 from J, leaving 13 bases between them. This CDR3 is CSGSSGLNQPQHF. The CDR3 DNA reads TGCAGCGGGTCTTCAGGCCTCAATCAGCCCCAGCATTTT.